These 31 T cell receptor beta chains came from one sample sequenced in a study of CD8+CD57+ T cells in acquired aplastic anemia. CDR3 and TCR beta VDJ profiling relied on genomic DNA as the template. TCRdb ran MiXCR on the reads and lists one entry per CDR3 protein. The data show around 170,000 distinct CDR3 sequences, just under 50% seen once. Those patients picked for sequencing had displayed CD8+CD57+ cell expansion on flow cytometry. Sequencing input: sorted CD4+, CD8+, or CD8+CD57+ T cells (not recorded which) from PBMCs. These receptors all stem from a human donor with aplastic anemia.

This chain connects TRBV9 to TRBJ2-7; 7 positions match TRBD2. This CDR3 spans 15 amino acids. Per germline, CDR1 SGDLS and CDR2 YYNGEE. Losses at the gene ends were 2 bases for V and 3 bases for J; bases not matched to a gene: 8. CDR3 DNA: TGTGCCAGCAGCGTGGGGGGGTCGGGCTACTACGAGCAGTACTTC. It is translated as CASSVGGSGYYEQYF.

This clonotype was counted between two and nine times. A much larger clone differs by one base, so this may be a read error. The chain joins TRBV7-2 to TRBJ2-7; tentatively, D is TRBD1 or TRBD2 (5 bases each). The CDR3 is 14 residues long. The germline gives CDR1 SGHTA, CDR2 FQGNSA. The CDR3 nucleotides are TGTGCCAGCAGCCCCCGGGGCGGAACCTACGAGCAGTGCTTC. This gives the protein CASSPRGGTYEQCF.

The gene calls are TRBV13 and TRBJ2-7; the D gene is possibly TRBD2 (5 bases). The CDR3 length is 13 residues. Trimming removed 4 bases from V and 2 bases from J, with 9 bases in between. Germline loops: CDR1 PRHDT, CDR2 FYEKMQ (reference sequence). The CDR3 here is CASSSYGAYEQYF. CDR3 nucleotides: TGTGCCAGCAGCTCATACGGGGCCTACGAGCAGTACTTC.

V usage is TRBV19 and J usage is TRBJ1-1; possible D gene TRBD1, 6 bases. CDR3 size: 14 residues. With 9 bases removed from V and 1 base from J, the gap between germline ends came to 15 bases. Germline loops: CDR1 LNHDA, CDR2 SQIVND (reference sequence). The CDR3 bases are TGTGCCAGCAGGGGATTTCAGGGGAACACTGAAGCTTTCTTT. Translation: CASRGFQGNTEAFF. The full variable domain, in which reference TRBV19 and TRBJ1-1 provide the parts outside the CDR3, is DGGITQSPKYLFRKEGQNVTLSCEQNLNHDAMYWYRQDPGQGLRLIYYSQIVNDFQKGDIAEGYSVSREKKESFPLTVTSAQKNPTAFYLCASRGFQGNTEAFFGQGTRLTVV.

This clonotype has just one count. This chain's CDR3 is CASSLSTRVPGEQYF. The DNA for the CDR3 is TGTGCCAGCAGTTTATCGACTAGGGTTCCCGGCGAGCAGTACTTC. The V gene is TRBV27, the J gene TRBJ2-7, with a possible D match to TRBD2 (6 bases). V lost 0 bases and J lost 6, with 15 bases in between. The germline gives CDR1 MNHEY, CDR2 SMNVEV (reference sequence). The CDR3 is 15 residues long.

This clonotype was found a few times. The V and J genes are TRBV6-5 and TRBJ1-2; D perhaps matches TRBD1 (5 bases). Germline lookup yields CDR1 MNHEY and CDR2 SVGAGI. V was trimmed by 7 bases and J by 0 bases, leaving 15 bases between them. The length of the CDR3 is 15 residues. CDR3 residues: CASTLTGPPNYGYTF. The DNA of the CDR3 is TGTGCCAGCACTTTAACAGGACCTCCTAACTATGGCTACACCTTC.

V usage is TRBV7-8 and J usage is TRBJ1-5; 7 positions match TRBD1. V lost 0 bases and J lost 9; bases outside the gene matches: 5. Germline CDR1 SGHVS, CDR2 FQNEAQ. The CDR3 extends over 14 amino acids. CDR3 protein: CASSLALAGGPQHF. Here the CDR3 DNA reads TGTGCCAGCAGCTTAGCGCTCGCAGGGGGGCCCCAGCATTTT.

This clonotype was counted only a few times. Here the CDR3 reads CASSPPNRAYGYTF. The CDR3 DNA reads TGTGCCAGCTCACCACCGAATAGGGCCTATGGCTACACCTTC. The chain couples TRBV18 to TRBJ1-2; D ambiguous. Germline CDR1 and CDR2: KGHSH and LQKENI. The CDR3 is made up of 14 amino acids. V dropped 0 bases and J dropped 4 bases, with 9 bases sitting between them.

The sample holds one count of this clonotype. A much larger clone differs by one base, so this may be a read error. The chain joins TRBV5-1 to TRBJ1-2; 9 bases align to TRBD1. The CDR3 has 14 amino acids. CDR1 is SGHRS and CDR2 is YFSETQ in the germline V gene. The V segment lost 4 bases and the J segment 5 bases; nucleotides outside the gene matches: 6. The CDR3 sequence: CASSDSTGGYGYTF. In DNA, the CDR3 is TGCGCCAGCAGCGACTCGACAGGGGGATATGGCTACACCTTC.

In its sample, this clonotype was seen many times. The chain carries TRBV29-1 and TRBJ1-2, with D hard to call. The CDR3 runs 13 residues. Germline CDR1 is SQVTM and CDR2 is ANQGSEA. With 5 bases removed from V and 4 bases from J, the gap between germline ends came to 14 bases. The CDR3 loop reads CSVRQGLTYGYTF. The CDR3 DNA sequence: TGCAGCGTTCGCCAAGGGCTCACCTATGGCTACACCTTC.

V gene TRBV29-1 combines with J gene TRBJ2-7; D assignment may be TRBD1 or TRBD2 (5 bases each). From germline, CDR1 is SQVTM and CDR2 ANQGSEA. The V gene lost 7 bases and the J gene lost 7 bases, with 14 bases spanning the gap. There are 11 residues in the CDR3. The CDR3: CSAVGVREQYF. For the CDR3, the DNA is TGCAGCGCTGTGGGGGTTCGGGAGCAGTACTTC.

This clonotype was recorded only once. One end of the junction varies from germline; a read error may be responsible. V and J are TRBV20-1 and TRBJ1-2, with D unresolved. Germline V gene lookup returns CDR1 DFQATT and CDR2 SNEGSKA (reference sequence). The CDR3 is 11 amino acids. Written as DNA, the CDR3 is TGCAGTGCTAGAGATCTGTCTGGGTTGTCCTTC. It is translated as CSARDLSGLSF.

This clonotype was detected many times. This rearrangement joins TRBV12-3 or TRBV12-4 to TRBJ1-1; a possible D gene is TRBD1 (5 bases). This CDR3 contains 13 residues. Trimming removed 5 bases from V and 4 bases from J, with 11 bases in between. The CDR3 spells CASSTRGGTEAFF. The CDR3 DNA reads TGTGCCAGCAGTACCCGGGGGGGCACTGAAGCTTTCTTT.

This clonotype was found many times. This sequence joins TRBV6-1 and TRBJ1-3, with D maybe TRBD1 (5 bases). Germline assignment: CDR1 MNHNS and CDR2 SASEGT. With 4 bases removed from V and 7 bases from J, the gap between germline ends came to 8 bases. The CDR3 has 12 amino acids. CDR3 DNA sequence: TGTGCCAGCAGTGCACAGGTTAACACCATATATTTT. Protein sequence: CASSAQVNTIYF.

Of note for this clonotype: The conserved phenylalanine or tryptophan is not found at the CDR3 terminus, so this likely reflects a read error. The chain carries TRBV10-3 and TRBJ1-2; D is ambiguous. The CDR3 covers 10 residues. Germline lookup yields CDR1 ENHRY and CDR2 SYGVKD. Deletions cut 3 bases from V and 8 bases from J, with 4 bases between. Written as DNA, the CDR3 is TGTGCCATCAGTGAAGAAGGCTACACCCTC. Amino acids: CAISEEGYTL.

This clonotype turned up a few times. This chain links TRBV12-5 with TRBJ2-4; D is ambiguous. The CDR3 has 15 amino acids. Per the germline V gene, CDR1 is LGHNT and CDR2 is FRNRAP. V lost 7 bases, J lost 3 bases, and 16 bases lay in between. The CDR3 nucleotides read TGTGCTAGTGTTGCGGCTGGAGTTGGCAAAAACATTCAGTACTTC. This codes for CASVAAGVGKNIQYF.

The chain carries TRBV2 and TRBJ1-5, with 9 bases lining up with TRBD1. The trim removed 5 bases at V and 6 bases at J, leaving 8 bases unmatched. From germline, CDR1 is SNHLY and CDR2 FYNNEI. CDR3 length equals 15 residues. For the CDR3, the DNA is TGTGCCAGCAGTCTAAACAGGGGGCTAGGTCAGCCCCAGCATTTT. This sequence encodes CASSLNRGLGQPQHF.

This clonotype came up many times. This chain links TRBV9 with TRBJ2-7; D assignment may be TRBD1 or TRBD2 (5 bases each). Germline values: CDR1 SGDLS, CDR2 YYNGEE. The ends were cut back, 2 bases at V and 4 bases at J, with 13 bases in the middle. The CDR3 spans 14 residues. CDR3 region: CASSVDGTLYEQYF. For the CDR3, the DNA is TGTGCCAGCAGCGTTGACGGGACCCTATACGAGCAGTACTTC.

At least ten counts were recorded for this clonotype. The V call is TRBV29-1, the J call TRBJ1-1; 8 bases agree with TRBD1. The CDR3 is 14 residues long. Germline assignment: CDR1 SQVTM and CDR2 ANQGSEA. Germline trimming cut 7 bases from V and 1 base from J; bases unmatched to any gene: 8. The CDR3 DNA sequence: TGCAGCGCGGTCGACAGGGGTAAGAACACTGAAGCTTTCTTT. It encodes CSAVDRGKNTEAFF.

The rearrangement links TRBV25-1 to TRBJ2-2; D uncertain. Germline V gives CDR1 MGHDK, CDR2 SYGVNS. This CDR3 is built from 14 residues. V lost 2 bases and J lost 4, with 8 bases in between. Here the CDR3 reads CASSEIGLTGELFF. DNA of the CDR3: TGTGCCAGCAGTGAAATAGGTCTCACCGGGGAGCTGTTTTTT.

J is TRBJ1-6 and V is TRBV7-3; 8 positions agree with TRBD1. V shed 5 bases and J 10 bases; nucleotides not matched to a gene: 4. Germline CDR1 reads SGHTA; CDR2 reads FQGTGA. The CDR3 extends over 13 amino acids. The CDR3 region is CASSLNRGSPLHF. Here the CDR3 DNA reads TGTGCCAGCAGCCTAAACAGGGGGTCACCCCTCCACTTT.

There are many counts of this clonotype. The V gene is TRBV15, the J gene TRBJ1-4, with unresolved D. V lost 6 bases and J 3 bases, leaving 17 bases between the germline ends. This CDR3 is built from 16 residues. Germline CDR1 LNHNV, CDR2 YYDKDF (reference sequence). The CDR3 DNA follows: TGTGCCACCAGTCCCCGCACCCCGCTGTCTAATGAAAAACTGTTTTTT. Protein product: CATSPRTPLSNEKLFF.

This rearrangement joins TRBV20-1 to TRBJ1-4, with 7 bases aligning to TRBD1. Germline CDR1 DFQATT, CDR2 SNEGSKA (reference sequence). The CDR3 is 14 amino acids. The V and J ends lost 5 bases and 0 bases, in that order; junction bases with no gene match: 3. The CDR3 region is CSARGQATNEKLFF. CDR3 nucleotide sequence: TGCAGTGCTCGTGGACAGGCAACTAATGAAAAACTGTTTTTT.

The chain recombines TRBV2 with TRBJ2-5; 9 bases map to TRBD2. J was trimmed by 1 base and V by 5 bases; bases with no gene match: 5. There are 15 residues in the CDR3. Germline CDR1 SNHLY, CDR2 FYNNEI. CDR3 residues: CASSKRLAAQETQYF. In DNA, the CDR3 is TGTGCCAGCAGTAAACGACTAGCGGCCCAAGAGACCCAGTACTTC.

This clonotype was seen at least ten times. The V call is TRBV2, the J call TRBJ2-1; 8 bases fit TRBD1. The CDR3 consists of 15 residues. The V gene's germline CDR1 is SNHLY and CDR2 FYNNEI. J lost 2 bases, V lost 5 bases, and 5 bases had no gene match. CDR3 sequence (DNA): TGTGCCAGCAGTCGTTCGACAGGGGCCTACAATGAGCAGTTCTTC. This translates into CASSRSTGAYNEQFF.

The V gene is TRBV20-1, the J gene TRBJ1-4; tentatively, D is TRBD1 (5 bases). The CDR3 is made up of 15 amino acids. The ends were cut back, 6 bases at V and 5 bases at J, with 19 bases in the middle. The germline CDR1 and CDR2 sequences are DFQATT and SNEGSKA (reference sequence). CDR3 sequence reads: CSAPVPGRNNEKLFF. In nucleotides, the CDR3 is TGCAGTGCCCCCGTGCCGGGACGGAACAATGAAAAACTGTTTTTT.

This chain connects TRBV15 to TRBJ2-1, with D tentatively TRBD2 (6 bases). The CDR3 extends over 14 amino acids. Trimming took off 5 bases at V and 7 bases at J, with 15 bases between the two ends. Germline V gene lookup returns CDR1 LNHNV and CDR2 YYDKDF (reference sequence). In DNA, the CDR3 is TGTGCCACCAGCGACTTGGGACTCTTTAATGAGCAGTTCTTC. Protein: CATSDLGLFNEQFF. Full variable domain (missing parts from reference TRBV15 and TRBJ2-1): DAMVIQNPRYQVTQFGKPVTLSCSQTLNHNVMYWYQQKSSQAPKLLFHYYDKDFNNEADTPDNFQSRRPNTSFCFLDIRSPGLGDTAMYLCATSDLGLFNEQFFGPGTRLTVL.

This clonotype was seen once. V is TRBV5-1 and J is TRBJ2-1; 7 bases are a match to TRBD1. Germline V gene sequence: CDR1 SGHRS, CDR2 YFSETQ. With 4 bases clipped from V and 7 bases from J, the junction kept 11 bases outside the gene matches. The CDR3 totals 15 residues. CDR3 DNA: TGCGCCAGCAGCAGCGACAGGGTGGGGGCAAATGAGCAGTTCTTC. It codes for CASSSDRVGANEQFF.

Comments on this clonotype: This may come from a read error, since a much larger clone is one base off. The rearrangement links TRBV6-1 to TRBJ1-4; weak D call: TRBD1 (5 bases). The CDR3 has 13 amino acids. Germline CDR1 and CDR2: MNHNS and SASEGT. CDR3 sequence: CASKGGAHEELFF. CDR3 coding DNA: TGTGCCAGCAAAGGCGGGGCACATGAAGAACTGTTTTTT.

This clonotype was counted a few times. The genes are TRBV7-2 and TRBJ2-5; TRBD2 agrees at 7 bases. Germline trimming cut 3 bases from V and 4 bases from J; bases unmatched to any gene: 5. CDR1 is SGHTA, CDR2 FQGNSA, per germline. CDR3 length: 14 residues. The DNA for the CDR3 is TGTGCCAGCAGCTTGGGAGGGTTTGGAGAGACCCAGTACTTC. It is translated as CASSLGGFGETQYF.

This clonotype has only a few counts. This CDR3 is CASSLASNYGYTF. Here the CDR3 DNA reads TGTGCCAGCAGCTTGGCGTCGAACTATGGCTACACCTTC. The chain combines TRBV7-8 with TRBJ1-2; D gene ambiguous. V shed 3 bases and J shed 2 bases, with 7 bases lying between them. The CDR3 contains 13 residues. Per the germline V gene, CDR1 is SGHVS and CDR2 is FQNEAQ. The whole variable domain, remainder taken from reference TRBV7-8 and TRBJ1-2, is GAGVSQSPRYKVAKRGQDVALRCDPISGHVSLFWYQQALGQGPEFLTYFQNEAQLDKSGLPSDRFFAERPEGSVSTLKIQRTQQEDSAVYLCASSLASNYGYTFGSGTRLTVV.